Each of the 10 T cell receptor beta chains below was sequenced from the same sample in a study of T cell responses to AZD1222 COVID-19 vaccine. Clones were read by immunoSEQ multiplex PCR, and TCRdb kept only the in-frame ones, dropping some. The data show 100,000 to 120,000 clones, with roughly 92% seen just once and less than 2.5% held by the top ten. Sequenced material: peripheral blood, taken 28 days after the second AZD1222 dose. The receptors derive from an adult who received the AZD1222 COVID-19 vaccine.

The chain carries TRBV28 and TRBJ2-3, with 9 nucleotides matching TRBD2. Germline V gene data show CDR1 as MDHEN and CDR2 as SYDVKM. The CDR3 extends over 17 amino acids. The J segment lost 1 base and the V segment lost 1 base, leaving 6 bases of the junction unmatched. The CDR3 spells CASSLYSSGGRTDTQYF. For the CDR3, the DNA is TGTGCCAGCAGTTTATACTCCAGCGGGGGGCGCACAGATACGCAGTATTTT. Full variable domain (rest looked up from reference TRBV28 and TRBJ2-3): DVKVTQSSRYLVKRTGEKVFLECVQDMDHENMFWYRQDPGLGLRLIYFSYDVKMKEKGDIPEGYSVSREKKERFSLILESASTNQTSMYLCASSLYSSGGRTDTQYFGPGTRLTVL.

The V and J genes are TRBV18 and TRBJ2-5; perhaps TRBD1 as D (5 bases). Germline V gene lookup returns CDR1 KGHSH and CDR2 LQKENI. The CDR3 extends over 13 amino acids. V was pared by 0 bases and J by 4 bases, with 6 bases between. CDR3 DNA: TGTGCCAGCTCACCACCTGGGGCAGAGACCCAGTACTTC. Translation: CASSPPGAETQYF.

V and J are TRBV5-1 and TRBJ1-4; D is ambiguous. This CDR3 has 14 amino acids. Germline V gene data show CDR1 as SGHRS and CDR2 as YFSETQ. V was trimmed by 0 bases and J by 5 bases, leaving 8 bases between them. The CDR3 DNA follows: TGCGCCAGCAGCTTGGGACTGATAAATGAAAAACTGTTTTTT. Translated, it gives CASSLGLINEKLFF.

CDR3 nucleotide sequence: TGTGCCAGCAGTGAACTGGCTCCGAACACTGAAGCTTTCTTT. Translation gives CASSELAPNTEAFF. The rearrangement links TRBV2 to TRBJ1-1; the D is unclear. Germline V lookup: CDR1 SNHLY, CDR2 FYNNEI. V gave up 2 bases and J gave up 1 base, with 8 bases separating them. CDR3 length: 14 amino acids. Drawing the rest from reference TRBV2 and TRBJ1-1, the complete variable domain is EPEVTQTPSHQVTQMGQEVILRCVPISNHLYFYWYRQILGQKVEFLVSFYNNEISEKSEIFDDQFSVERPDGSNFTLKIRSTKLEDSAMYFCASSELAPNTEAFFGQGTRLTVV.

This chain connects TRBV6-5 to TRBJ1-4, with D maybe TRBD1 (6 bases). The CDR3 length is 14 residues. V dropped 0 bases and J dropped 11 bases, with 13 bases sitting between them. The germline CDR1 and CDR2 sequences are MNHEY and SVGAGI. The CDR3 DNA follows: TGTGCCAGCAGTTACTCGATCAGGGGAGGGAAACTGTTTTTT. Its protein product is CASSYSIRGGKLFF.

J is TRBJ2-2 and V is TRBV24-1; TRBD2 agrees at 10 bases. The CDR3 contains 16 residues. V was clipped by 12 bases and J by 2 bases; unmatched bases: 11. From germline, CDR1 is KGHDR and CDR2 SFDVKD. The DNA for the CDR3 is TGTGCCGCGGGGAGCGGGGGGGCCCCTAACACCGGGGAGCTGTTTTTT. Residues: CAAGSGGAPNTGELFF.

This chain joins TRBV9 and TRBJ2-3, with TRBD2 as a possible D gene (5 bases). CDR1 and CDR2 (germline): SGDLS, YYNGEE. Trimming took off 7 bases at V and 2 bases at J, with 17 bases between the two ends. The CDR3 consists of 15 residues. The CDR3 sequence is CASGAPGSATDTQYF. CDR3 bases: TGTGCCAGCGGCGCACCGGGTAGCGCCACAGATACGCAGTATTTT.

The chain couples TRBV19 to TRBJ1-4; perhaps TRBD1 as D (5 bases). Trimming cost V 7 bases and J 8 bases, with 20 bases left between them. Germline CDR1 LNHDA, CDR2 SQIVND (reference sequence). This CDR3 is 15 amino acids long. CDR3 protein: CASKGGAGSSEKLFF. The CDR3 DNA follows: TGTGCCAGTAAGGGCGGGGCTGGTTCGTCGGAAAAACTGTTTTTT.

The chain uses TRBV7-8 and TRBJ1-1, with TRBD1 matching 8 bases. The CDR3 spans 15 residues. Trimming cost V 5 bases and J 1 base; bases outside gene matches: 6. Germline values: CDR1 SGHVS, CDR2 FQNEAQ. The CDR3 loop reads CASSPAGTGNTEAFF. The CDR3 coding sequence is TGTGCCAGCAGCCCAGCTGGGACAGGGAACACTGAAGCTTTCTTT.

The rearrangement uses TRBV28 and TRBJ1-5; a possible D gene is TRBD1 (5 bases). There are 15 residues in the CDR3. V lost 5 bases and J lost 9, with 20 bases in between. Looked up from germline, CDR1 is MDHEN and CDR2 is SYDVKM. CDR3 DNA: TGTGCCAGCAGTCCACCCCGGGGCAGGGCGCGGCCCCAGCATTTT. This encodes CASSPPRGRARPQHF.